This T cell receptor (beta chain) originates from a study of blood T cell repertoires in COVID-19. Study information: Samples taken during acute and convalescent COVID-19 were collected in the United States, Italy and Spain. T cells, B-cell-depleted T cells, or PBMCs provided the cDNA or gDNA that served as material.

Germline CDR1 and CDR2: KGHDR and SFDVKD. V shed 2 bases and J 1 base; nucleotides not matched to a gene: 0. The CDR3 covers 16 residues. Individuals aged roughly 18 to 95 years were recruited from 24 US areas. Measured with immunoSEQ multiplex PCR; TCRdb has only the in-frame clones, and not every one. The data show fewer than 200,000 clones, 88% seen once. The source of this sequence is a woman aged 18-30 years who had recovered from COVID-19. The chain links TRBV24-1 to TRBJ2-1; 11 bases fit TRBD2. Sample: PBMCs or T cells enriched from blood (not recorded which). The CDR3 DNA is TGTGCCACCAGTGATTCTAGCGGGGGGTCCTACAATGAGCAGTTCTTC. This encodes CATSDSSGGSYNEQFF.